This is a list of T cell receptor beta chains from one sample in a study of post-analysis software for immune sequencing data. One entry per CDR3 protein results from TCRdb running MiXCR on the PCR reads. The data contain fewer than 700,000 distinct CDR3 sequences, about 44% of them singletons. Sequenced input: blood. All receptors derive from a girl aged 10 to 17 with multiple sclerosis. Each CDR3 is given with its conserved first and last residue. Fields, in order: J gene, V gene, D gene, clone size, CDR3 protein, CDR3 DNA. The D gene is left open where the match is weak. Some rows mark clone size as missing; the rest say once, few, many or name a class of expanded clone.

TRBJ1-5	TRBV6-6	TRBD1	.	CASSSSRGLFQPQHF	TGTGCCAGCAGCTCATCCAGGGGGCTATTTCAGCCCCAGCATTTT
TRBJ2-3	TRBV29-1	.	.	CSVGAVERVTDTQYF	TGCAGCGTTGGCGCTGTCGAGCGGGTCACAGATACGCAGTATTTT
TRBJ1-1	TRBV7-9	.	few	CASNDPGKSEAFF	TGTGCCAGCAACGACCCGGGGAAATCTGAAGCTTTCTTT
TRBJ1-2	TRBV4-1	.	few	CASSQDRSRVSGGYTF	TGCGCCAGCAGCCAAGATAGAAGTAGAGTATCCGGTGGCTACACCTTC
TRBJ1-2	TRBV29-1	TRBD1	once	CSVPGTGPSYGYTF	TGCAGCGTACCCGGGACAGGGCCCAGCTATGGCTACACCTTC
TRBJ1-1	TRBV29-1	.	.	CSVEDWGDTEAFF	TGCAGCGTTGAAGATTGGGGTGACACTGAAGCTTTCTTT
TRBJ2-1	TRBV10-2	TRBD2	once	CASWGLAGGPRYNEQFF	TGCGCCAGCTGGGGACTAGCGGGAGGGCCGAGGTACAATGAGCAGTTCTTC
TRBJ1-2	TRBV12-5	TRBD1	few	CASGSENRGPFYGYTF	TGTGCTAGTGGTTCTGAAAACAGGGGACCCTTTTATGGCTACACCTTC
TRBJ1-3	TRBV12-3/TRBV12-4	.	.	CASSHGPGNTIYF	TGTGCCAGCAGTCACGGCCCTGGAAACACCATATATTTT
TRBJ1-2	TRBV28	.	.	CASREQANYGYTF	TGTGCCAGCAGGGAACAGGCTAACTATGGCTACACCTTC
TRBJ2-7	TRBV7-8	.	many	CASSLVSGGAHEQYF	TGTGCCAGCAGCTTAGTGAGTGGCGGCGCCCACGAGCAGTACTTC
TRBJ1-2	TRBV6-6	.	.	CASSRAGTTYGYTF	TGTGCCAGCAGCCGAGCCGGGACCACCTATGGCTACACCTTC
TRBJ2-1	TRBV19	TRBD1	.	CATLGQGYNEQFF	TGTGCCACGCTTGGACAGGGCTACAATGAGCAGTTCTTC
TRBJ1-4	TRBV15	.	.	CATATRGINEKLFF	TGTGCCACTGCGACGCGGGGGATAAATGAAAAACTGTTTTTT
TRBJ2-5	TRBV24-1	.	.	CATSDPSAGRETQYF	TGTGCCACCAGTGATCCCTCCGCAGGGAGGGAGACCCAGTACTTC
TRBJ1-2	TRBV7-9	TRBD1	few	CASSEDRVRYGYTF	TGTGCCAGCAGCGAAGACAGGGTTCGGTATGGCTACACCTTC
TRBJ2-7	TRBV7-6	TRBD2	few	CASSRTSGSSYEQYF	TGTGCCAGCAGTAGGACTAGCGGGAGCTCCTACGAGCAGTACTTC
TRBJ1-2	TRBV6-5	TRBD1	.	CANSYKQGARGYTF	TGTGCCAACAGTTATAAACAGGGGGCGCGAGGCTACACCTTC
TRBJ2-7	TRBV5-1	TRBD2	few	CASSLSGGTTYEQYF	TGCGCCAGCAGCTTAAGCGGGGGGACTACCTACGAGCAGTACTTC
TRBJ1-2	TRBV20-1	TRBD1	.	CSATTRQGLGVVNYGYTF	TGCAGTGCTACGACCAGACAGGGGCTCGGGGTGGTTAACTATGGCTACACCTTC
TRBJ2-3	TRBV5-1	.	many	CASSLLPPNTDTQYF	TGCGCCAGCAGCTTGCTTCCACCTAACACAGATACGCAGTATTTT